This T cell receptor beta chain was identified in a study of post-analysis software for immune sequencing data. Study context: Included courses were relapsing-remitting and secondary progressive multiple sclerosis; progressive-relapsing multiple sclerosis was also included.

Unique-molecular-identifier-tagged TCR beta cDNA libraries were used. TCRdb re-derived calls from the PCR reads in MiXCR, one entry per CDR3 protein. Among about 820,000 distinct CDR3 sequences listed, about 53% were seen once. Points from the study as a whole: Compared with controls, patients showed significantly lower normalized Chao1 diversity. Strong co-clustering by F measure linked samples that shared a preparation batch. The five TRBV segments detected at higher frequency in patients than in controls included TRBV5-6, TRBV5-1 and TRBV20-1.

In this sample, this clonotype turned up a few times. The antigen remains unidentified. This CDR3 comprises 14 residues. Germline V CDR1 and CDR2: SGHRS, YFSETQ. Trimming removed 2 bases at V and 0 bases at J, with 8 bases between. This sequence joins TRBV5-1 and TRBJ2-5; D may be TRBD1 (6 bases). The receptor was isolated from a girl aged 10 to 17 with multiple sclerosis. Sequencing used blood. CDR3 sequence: CASSFYRDQETQYF. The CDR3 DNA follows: TGCGCCAGCAGCTTCTACAGGGACCAAGAGACCCAGTACTTC.